These 10 T cell receptor beta chains were sequenced from one sample in a study of CD8+CD57+ T cells in acquired aplastic anemia. Genomic DNA served as template for TCR beta VDJ and CDR3 profiling. TCRdb reprocessed the reads with MiXCR, giving one entry per CDR3 protein. The data hold 220,000 or so distinct CDR3 sequences, with 60% to 80% observed a single time. Previously, flow cytometry had revealed CD8+CD57+ cell expansion in the patients chosen for sequencing. Source material: sorted CD4+, CD8+, or CD8+CD57+ T cells (not recorded which) from PBMCs. The receptors derive from a human donor with aplastic anemia.

This sequence joins TRBV29-1 and TRBJ1-1, with 8 bases fitting TRBD1. The CDR3 extends over 13 amino acids. Per germline, CDR1 SQVTM and CDR2 ANQGSEA. The V gene end was trimmed by 5 bases and the J gene end by 1 base; junction bases not matched to a gene: 3. CDR3 sequence (DNA): TGCAGCGTTAAGGGACAGGCGAACACTGAAGCTTTCTTT. It codes for CSVKGQANTEAFF.

This clonotype was picked up a small number of times. The chain carries TRBV29-1 and TRBJ2-1, with D perhaps matching TRBD1 (5 bases). V lost 0 bases and J 1 base, leaving 16 bases between the germline ends. This CDR3 has 17 residues. Germline CDR1 reads SQVTM; CDR2 reads ANQGSEA. This CDR3 reads CSVEDDGAFWSYNEQFF. In nucleotides, the CDR3 is TGCAGCGTTGAAGATGATGGGGCTTTCTGGTCCTACAATGAGCAGTTCTTC.

The chain couples TRBV24-1 to TRBJ2-2; D is undetermined. Germline lookup yields CDR1 KGHDR and CDR2 SFDVKD. CDR3 size: 15 residues. With 7 bases removed from V and 1 base from J, the gap between germline ends came to 12 bases. CDR3 protein: CATSMDVWNTGELFF. CDR3 sequence (DNA): TGTGCCACCAGCATGGACGTGTGGAACACCGGGGAGCTGTTTTTT.

This chain joins TRBV29-1 and TRBJ2-5; D is perhaps TRBD1 or TRBD2 (5 bases each). With 6 bases removed from V and 5 bases from J, the gap between germline ends came to 19 bases. The CDR3 runs 14 residues. Looked up from germline, CDR1 is SQVTM and CDR2 is ANQGSEA. The CDR3 region has the DNA TGCAGCGTGGACTCCTGGGACCAGAGGGAGACCCAGTACTTC. It translates to CSVDSWDQRETQYF.

This clonotype was counted only a few times. V and J are TRBV5-1 and TRBJ2-7; D unresolved. V was shortened by 1 base and J by 2 bases, with 7 bases between the two germline ends. Germline CDR1 SGHRS, CDR2 YFSETQ. The CDR3 runs 13 residues. The DNA for the CDR3 is TGCGCCAGCAGCTTGACGTCCCCCTACGAGCAGTACTTC. This codes for CASSLTSPYEQYF.

The table lists this clonotype with a few counts. The V and J genes are TRBV9 and TRBJ1-6; 9 bases agree with TRBD1. There are 15 residues in the CDR3. V was clipped by 3 bases and J by 8 bases; unmatched bases: 6. Germline V lookup: CDR1 SGDLS, CDR2 YYNGEE. CDR3 residues: CASSATGGLDSPLHF. The CDR3 bases are TGTGCCAGCAGCGCGACAGGGGGATTGGATTCACCCCTCCACTTT.

This chain links TRBV7-3 with TRBJ2-6; possible D gene TRBD2, 6 bases. The CDR3 contains 16 residues. CDR1 and CDR2 (germline): SGHTA, FQGTGA. Trimming removed 2 bases from V and 2 bases from J, with 10 bases in between. The CDR3 loop is CASSLAGGAGANVLTF. The CDR3 DNA follows: TGTGCCAGCAGCTTAGCCGGGGGAGCTGGGGCCAACGTCCTGACTTTC.

Notes on this clonotype: This clone may be a read error of a much larger clone one base away. V is TRBV2 and J is TRBJ2-3, with D maybe TRBD2 (7 bases). With 7 bases removed from V and 0 bases from J, the gap between germline ends came to 23 bases. The CDR3 runs 18 residues. The germline V gene encodes CDR1 SNHLY and CDR2 FYNNEI. Written as DNA, the CDR3 is TGTGCCAGCAAGCAAGGGGGGGGGGGGTTTTCTAGCACAGATACGCAGTATTTT. It codes for CASKQGGGGFSSTDTQYF.

The CDR3 protein is CASSLGGRGAQETQYF. The CDR3 DNA is TGTGCCAGCAGCTTAGGGGGGAGAGGGGCCCAGGAGACCCAGTACTTC. The V gene is TRBV7-6, the J gene TRBJ2-5; D may be TRBD1 or TRBD2 (5 bases each). CDR1 is SGHVS and CDR2 is FNYEAQ in the germline V gene. Trimming removed 1 base from V and 5 bases from J, with 17 bases in between. The CDR3 is made up of 16 amino acids.

This chain uses TRBV25-1 with TRBJ2-3, with 16 bases lining up with TRBD2. Germline V gene lookup returns CDR1 MGHDK and CDR2 SYGVNS. V was pared by 4 bases and J by 4 bases, with 11 bases of the junction left unmatched. This CDR3 is 19 amino acids long. The CDR3 spells CASSGPGLAGGLVADTQYF. The CDR3 nucleotides read TGTGCCAGCAGTGGACCGGGACTAGCGGGGGGGCTTGTAGCAGATACGCAGTATTTT.